This T cell receptor beta chain is drawn from a study of vaccination and CD4 T cells after COVID-19. Study-wide background: Participants got two doses of BNT162b2 or mRNA-1273 vaccine. Post-vaccine sample collection happened at a median of about ten weeks after dose two, ranging 14 to 241. Whole-study findings and limits: Detection of a median around 86% of reactive clones in convalescent patients was confined to the period after vaccination.

V trimming: 2 bases; J trimming: 5 bases; junction bases outside the gene matches: 7. Germline CDR1 MNHEY, CDR2 SVGAGI. The CDR3 has 16 residues. TCRdb reanalysed the PCR reads using MiXCR and keeps one entry per CDR3 protein. Here the sample spans about 24,000 distinct CDR3 sequences, over 40% being singletons. As concerns this clonotype: Its antigen is unknown.

This sequence originates from a human donor who had recovered from COVID-19. The sequencing used CD4+ T cells from blood, collected before SARS-CoV-2 vaccination. V and J are TRBV6-5 and TRBJ2-1, with 9 positions matching TRBD2. The CDR3 region has the DNA TGTGCCAGCAGTTACAGTAGGGCTAGCGGGGACAATGAGCAGTTCTTC. This codes for CASSYSRASGDNEQFF.